These 18 T cell receptor beta chains came from one sample sequenced in a study of OX40 agonist ivuxolimab in advanced cancers. This table comes from immunoSEQ multiplex PCR, and its TCRdb copy is limited to in-frame clones, with some not included. The sample lists roughly 92,000 clones; nearly 90% were seen once. Sequencing used CD4+ or CD8+ T cells sorted from blood, obtained in a trial of the OX40 agonist ivuxolimab. Receptors originate from an adult with an advanced solid tumor such as melanoma, head and neck, liver or kidney cancer.

This clone is a singleton in its sample. V and J are TRBV5-1 and TRBJ2-7; 8 nucleotides align to TRBD2. This CDR3 comprises 14 residues. Trimming at V came to 5 bases and at J to 3 bases, leaving 7 bases not matched to a gene. Looked up from germline, CDR1 is SGHRS and CDR2 is YFSETQ. The CDR3 coding sequence is TGCGCCAGCAGATTAGCGGGGCCCAACTACGAGCAGTACTTC. Protein product: CASRLAGPNYEQYF.

The rearrangement links TRBV6-5 to TRBJ1-2; D is unclear. Germline V gene lookup returns CDR1 MNHEY and CDR2 SVGAGI. This CDR3 is built from 12 residues. V was shortened by 4 bases and J by 7 bases, with 10 bases between the two germline ends. The CDR3 region is CASSSGERGYTF. The CDR3 nucleotides read TGTGCCAGCAGTTCAGGAGAGCGTGGCTACACCTTC.

This chain joins TRBV28 and TRBJ1-2; possible D gene TRBD1, 5 bases. V was pared by 1 base and J by 6 bases, with 21 bases between. Germline lookup yields CDR1 MDHEN and CDR2 SYDVKM. The CDR3 is 17 amino acids. The CDR3 spells CASSLLMGRLLPNGYTF. CDR3 sequence (DNA): TGTGCCAGCAGTTTATTAATGGGACGGCTTTTACCGAATGGCTACACCTTC.

V is TRBV6-1 and J is TRBJ1-2, with D uncertain. The germline V gene encodes CDR1 MNHNS and CDR2 SASEGT. Trimming stripped 11 bases from V and 6 bases from J, with 19 bases between. The CDR3 is 13 amino acids. CDR3 coding DNA: TGTGCCGTATGGGAAGTTCCGACCAATGGCTACACCTTC. Its protein is CAVWEVPTNGYTF.

The chain employs TRBV25-1 and TRBJ1-1; D remains unclear. This CDR3 contains 13 residues. Germline assignment: CDR1 MGHDK and CDR2 SYGVNS. V gave up 1 base and J gave up 6 bases, with 9 bases separating them. The CDR3 spells CASSEWGFAEAFF. CDR3 in DNA: TGTGCCAGCAGTGAATGGGGTTTCGCTGAAGCTTTCTTT.

This chain joins TRBV5-1 and TRBJ2-7, with D possibly being TRBD1 (5 bases). Trimming left V 0 bases short and J 0 bases short, with 13 bases between. Germline CDR1 is SGHRS and CDR2 is YFSETQ. This CDR3 comprises 16 residues. CDR3 residues: CASSLGAGQTSYEQYF. CDR3 bases: TGCGCCAGCAGCTTGGGTGCAGGACAAACCTCCTACGAGCAGTACTTC.

This chain connects TRBV9 to TRBJ2-5; D might be TRBD1 (6 bases). The J call is in doubt because the DNA end fits TRBJ2-7 better. CDR1 is SGDLS and CDR2 is YYNGEE in the germline V gene. The CDR3 is 19 amino acids. The CDR3 here is CASSVGTPVGDKIIYEQYF. CDR3 nucleotide sequence: TGTGCCAGCAGCGTAGGGACCCCTGTCGGGGACAAGATTATCTACGAGCAGTACTTC.

The chain combines TRBV9 with TRBJ1-4, with D hard to call. V was trimmed by 0 bases and J by 8 bases, leaving 11 bases between them. CDR1 is SGDLS and CDR2 is YYNGEE in the germline V gene. This CDR3 is 14 amino acids long. In DNA, the CDR3 is TGTGCCAGCAGCGTAGGCGCGAATCGGGAAAAACTGTTTTTT. This translates into CASSVGANREKLFF.

This clone has only one observation. V and J are TRBV30 and TRBJ1-4; a weak D match, TRBD1 (5 bases). Trimming pared 2 bases from V and 11 bases from J, leaving 18 bases between. CDR1 is GTSNPN, CDR2 SVGIG, per germline (reference sequence). The CDR3 contains 14 residues. The chain's CDR3 is CAWSLTGAPGKLFF. The CDR3 DNA is TGTGCCTGGAGTTTAACAGGAGCCCCGGGGAAACTGTTTTTT.

V usage is TRBV19 and J usage is TRBJ2-2; D unclear. Germline V gene sequence: CDR1 LNHDA, CDR2 SQIVND (reference sequence). The CDR3 is made up of 15 amino acids. Between the trimmed V and J ends, which lost 6 bases and 8 bases, there was a span of 19 bases. CDR3 bases: TGTGCCAGTAGCTACGCCCCCAGGTCCTGGGGGGAGCTGTTTTTT. The encoded protein is CASSYAPRSWGELFF.

This clone has only one observation. V and J are TRBV6-1 and TRBJ1-2, with D tentatively TRBD1 (5 bases). V gave up 2 bases and J gave up 4 bases, with 14 bases separating them. Germline CDR1 and CDR2: MNHNS and SASEGT. This CDR3 spans 15 amino acids. The DNA for the CDR3 is TGTGCCAGCAGTGAATTGGGTCAGGGTGCCTATGGCTACACCTTC. This encodes CASSELGQGAYGYTF.

V usage is TRBV6-1 and J usage is TRBJ1-2; D is possibly TRBD1 (5 bases). V dropped 2 bases and J dropped 8 bases, with 18 bases sitting between them. This CDR3 region has 15 residues. The germline V gene has CDR1 MNHNS and CDR2 SASEGT. CDR3 coding DNA: TGTGCCAGCAGTGAATGGGGTAAGACAGTAGGAGGCTACACCTTC. Its protein is CASSEWGKTVGGYTF.

The J gene is TRBJ2-1, the V gene TRBV6-5; possible D gene TRBD1, 5 bases. Between the trimmed V and J ends, which lost 3 bases and 5 bases, there was a span of 11 bases. This CDR3 has 14 amino acids. The germline V gene has CDR1 MNHEY and CDR2 SVGAGI. CDR3 residues: CASSYGQGNNEQFF. Written as DNA, the CDR3 is TGTGCCAGCAGTTATGGTCAGGGTAACAATGAGCAGTTCTTC.

The CDR3 here is CASTLGGTEAFF. The CDR3 nucleotides are TGTGCCAGTACCTTGGGTGGCACTGAAGCTTTCTTT. The rearrangement joins TRBV19 to TRBJ1-1, with D unclear. There are 12 residues in the CDR3. Per germline, CDR1 LNHDA and CDR2 SQIVND (reference sequence). V was clipped by 7 bases and J by 4 bases, with 10 bases between them. Together with reference TRBV19 and TRBJ1-1, the CDR3 gives the full variable domain: DGGITQSPKYLFRKEGQNVTLSCEQNLNHDAMYWYRQDPGQGLRLIYYSQIVNDFQKGDIAEGYSVSREKKESFPLTVTSAQKNPTAFYLCASTLGGTEAFFGQGTRLTVV.

The rearrangement joins TRBV7-6 to TRBJ2-7; 10 bases agree with TRBD1. With V trimmed by 5 bases and J by 7 bases, 14 bases remained unmatched. CDR1 and CDR2 (germline): SGHVS, FNYEAQ. This CDR3 comprises 16 residues. The CDR3 bases are TGTGCCAGCAGCCGAGGGGGCTTGACAGGGGGCGGGGAGCAGTACTTC. The encoded protein is CASSRGGLTGGGEQYF.

This chain links TRBV5-8 with TRBJ2-1, with 8 bases aligning to TRBD1. The CDR3 contains 14 residues. The germline CDR1 and CDR2 sequences are SGHTS and YDEGEE. The V gene end was trimmed by 0 bases and the J gene end by 7 bases; junction bases not matched to a gene: 3. CDR3 nucleotides: TGTGCCAGCAGCTTGGGGACAGGGAGGAATGAGCAGTTCTTC. It encodes CASSLGTGRNEQFF.

The rearrangement joins TRBV2 to TRBJ2-5, with D perhaps TRBD1 (5 bases). Germline CDR1 reads SNHLY; CDR2 reads FYNNEI. The CDR3 sequence is 14 residues long. V lost 7 bases to trimming and J lost 3 bases, with 15 bases between them. CDR3 protein: CASTKAGWKETQYF. DNA of the CDR3: TGTGCCAGCACAAAGGCAGGGTGGAAAGAGACCCAGTACTTC.

V usage is TRBV5-1 and J usage is TRBJ2-5; D ambiguous. In germline, CDR1 is SGHRS, CDR2 YFSETQ. The V and J ends lost 1 base and 5 bases respectively, with 9 bases between them. This CDR3 contains 13 residues. The CDR3 sequence is CASSLRDGETQYF. The DNA of the CDR3 is TGCGCCAGCAGCTTGAGGGATGGGGAGACCCAGTACTTC.